This T cell receptor (beta chain) emerged from a study of neoadjuvant nivolumab and ipilimumab in lung cancer. This table comes from immunoSEQ multiplex PCR, and its TCRdb copy is limited to in-frame clones, with some not included. Of about 27,000 clones listed, around 76% are singletons. As for this clone: What it recognizes is unknown.

Germline CDR1 SGDLS, CDR2 YYNGEE. The length of the CDR3 is 14 residues. V shed 4 bases and J 6 bases; nucleotides not matched to a gene: 7. Study results and limitations: Resected tumors had greater TCR richness and clonality than uninvolved lung. Blood richness before therapy tracked richness in tumors resected after neoadjuvant therapy. Only two of four nivolumab-treated tumors gained richness and clonality by surgery.

This sequence was found in an adult with non-small cell lung cancer. The chain couples TRBV9 to TRBJ1-2, with TRBD1 matching over 9 bases. Sequencing used tumor tissue, obtained after neoadjuvant nivolumab, alone or with ipilimumab, at or shortly before surgery. CDR3: CASSPGQGGHGYTF. DNA of the CDR3: TGTGCCAGCAGCCCGGGACAGGGAGGTCATGGCTACACCTTC.